Listed here is a single TCR beta chain. Antigen: not known. Looked up from germline, CDR1 is MRHNA and CDR2 is SNTAGT. This CDR3 contains 13 residues. Trimming shortened V by 5 bases and J by 4 bases, and 11 bases separated the two germline ends. The source of the sample is a study of cytomegalovirus exposure and HLA in healthy donors. Whole-study findings and limits: Cytomegalovirus association was listed for 150 or so TCR beta chains. Later on, analysis showed that most CMV-associated TCR beta chains appeared to be HLA-restricted.

60 Vbeta and 13 Jbeta primers were used in PCR. TCRdb's table, derived via immunoSEQ multiplex PCR, lists solely in-frame clones and lacks some. The sample has fewer than 200,000 clones, 80% to 90% seen once. The sequenced material came from PBMCs. J is TRBJ1-1 and V is TRBV6-4; D not resolved. The sequence came from a man aged 35-49 years in good health and CMV-seropositive. CDR3 coding DNA: TGTGCCAGCAGTACCGGTTTCGGCACTGAAGCTTTCTTT. Protein sequence: CASSTGFGTEAFF.